This T cell receptor (beta chain) was found in a study of graft-versus-host responses after intestinal transplantation. Study-level information: Transplantation in recipients was multivisceral, liver-intestinal, or isolated intestinal. Notes on the study in general: An association linked early post-transplant HvG declines with peak circulating GvH clone levels.

Germline V gene data show CDR1 as SEHNR and CDR2 as FQNEAQ (reference sequence). Trimming removed 5 bases from V and 7 bases from J, with 11 bases in between. This CDR3 has 12 residues. Some clones are missing from TCRdb's copy, which holds only in-frame ones; the method was immunoSEQ multiplex PCR. The sample lists 85,000 to 100,000 clones; under 95% were seen once. In regard to this clone: Its target is unknown.

The chain employs TRBV7-9 and TRBJ1-1; D may be TRBD1 (5 bases). The sequence derives from a human donor who received an intestinal transplant. The sample in question was unstimulated CD8+ T cells sorted from spleen or lymph node cells, obtained before intestinal transplant. CDR3 protein: CASSPGGYEAFF. For the CDR3, the DNA is TGTGCCAGCAGCCCCGGGGGATATGAAGCTTTCTTT. Full variable domain (rest looked up from reference TRBV7-9 and TRBJ1-1): DTGVSQNPRHKITKRGQNVTFRCDPISEHNRLYWYRQTLGQGPEFLTYFQNEAQLEKSRLLSDRFSAERPKGSFSTLEIQRTEQGDSAMYLCASSPGGYEAFFGQGTRLTVV.